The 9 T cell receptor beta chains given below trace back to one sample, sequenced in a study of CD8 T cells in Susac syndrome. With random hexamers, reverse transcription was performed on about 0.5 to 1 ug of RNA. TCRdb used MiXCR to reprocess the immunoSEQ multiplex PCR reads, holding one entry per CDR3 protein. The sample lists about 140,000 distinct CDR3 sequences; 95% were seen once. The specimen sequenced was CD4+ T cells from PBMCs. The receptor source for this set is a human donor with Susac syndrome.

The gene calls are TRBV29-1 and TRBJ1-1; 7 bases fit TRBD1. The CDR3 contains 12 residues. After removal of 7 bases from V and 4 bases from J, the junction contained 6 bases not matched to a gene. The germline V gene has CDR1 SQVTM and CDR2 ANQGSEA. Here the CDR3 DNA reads TGCAGCGCACGGACAGGCGGCACTGAAGCTTTCTTT. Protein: CSARTGGTEAFF. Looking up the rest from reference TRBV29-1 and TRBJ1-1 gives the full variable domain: SAVISQKPSRDICQRGTSLTIQCQVDSQVTMMFWYRQQPGQSLTLIATANQGSEATYESGFVIDKFPISRPNLTFSTLTVSNMSPEDSSIYLCSARTGGTEAFFGQGTRLTVV.

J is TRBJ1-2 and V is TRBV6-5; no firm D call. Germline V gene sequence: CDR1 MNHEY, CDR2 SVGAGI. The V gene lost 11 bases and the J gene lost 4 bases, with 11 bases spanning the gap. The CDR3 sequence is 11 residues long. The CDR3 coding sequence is TGTGCCTGCGGGCCCTCCTATGGCTACACCTTC. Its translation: CACGPSYGYTF.

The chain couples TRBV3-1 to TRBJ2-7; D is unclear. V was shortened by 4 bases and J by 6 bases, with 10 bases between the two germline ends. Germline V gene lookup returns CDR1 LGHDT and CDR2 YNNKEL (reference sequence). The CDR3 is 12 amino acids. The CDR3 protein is CASSPSRSEQYF. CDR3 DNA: TGTGCCAGCAGCCCGAGTAGAAGCGAGCAGTACTTC.

The CDR3 DNA reads TGTGCCACCAGCAGACCCCAGGGGCCCCGGGGTGGCTACACCTTC. Its translation is CATSRPQGPRGGYTF. J is TRBJ1-2 and V is TRBV15; possible D gene TRBD1, 6 bases. Germline loops: CDR1 LNHNV, CDR2 YYDKDF (reference sequence). The V gene lost 2 bases and the J gene lost 7 bases, with 17 bases spanning the gap. The CDR3 runs to 15 residues.

CDR3 loop: CASSEPQEDSNQPQHF. CDR3 nucleotides: TGCGCCAGCAGTGAGCCACAGGAAGATAGCAATCAGCCCCAGCATTTT. The chain couples TRBV10-2 to TRBJ1-5; maybe TRBD1 (5 bases). Between the trimmed V and J ends, which lost 2 bases and 0 bases, there was a span of 11 bases. Per germline, CDR1 WSHSY and CDR2 SAAADI. This CDR3 comprises 16 residues.

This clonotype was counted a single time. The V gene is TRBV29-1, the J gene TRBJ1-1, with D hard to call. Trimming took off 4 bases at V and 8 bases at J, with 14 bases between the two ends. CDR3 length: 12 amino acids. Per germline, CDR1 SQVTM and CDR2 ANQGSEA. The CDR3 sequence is CSVGGFGNEAFF. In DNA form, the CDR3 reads TGCAGCGTTGGAGGGTTCGGTAACGAAGCTTTCTTT.

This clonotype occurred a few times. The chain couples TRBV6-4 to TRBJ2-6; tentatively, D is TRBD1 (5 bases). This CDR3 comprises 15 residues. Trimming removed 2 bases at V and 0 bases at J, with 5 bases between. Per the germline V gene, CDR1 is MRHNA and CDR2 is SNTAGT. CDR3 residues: CASSDRGSGANVLTF. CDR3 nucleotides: TGTGCCAGCAGTGACAGGGGCTCTGGGGCCAACGTCCTGACTTTC.

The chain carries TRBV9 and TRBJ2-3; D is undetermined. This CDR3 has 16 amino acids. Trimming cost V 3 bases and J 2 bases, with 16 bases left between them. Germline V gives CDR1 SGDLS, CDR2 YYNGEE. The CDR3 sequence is CASSAPAGLLTDTQYF. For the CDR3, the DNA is TGTGCCAGCAGCGCCCCAGCCGGGTTGCTCACAGATACGCAGTATTTT.

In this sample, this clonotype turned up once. The CDR3 DNA follows: TGTGCCAGCAGAGCGGACAGCACTTATCGGCCCCAGCATTTT. Protein: CASRADSTYRPQHF. V gene TRBV28 combines with J gene TRBJ1-5; a weak D match, TRBD1 (6 bases). Germline values: CDR1 MDHEN, CDR2 SYDVKM. V gave up 6 bases and J gave up 9 bases, with 18 bases separating them. The CDR3 extends over 14 amino acids.